The entry that follows covers one TCR beta chain sequence. This entry comes from a study of OX40 agonist ivuxolimab in advanced cancers. Germline V lookup: CDR1 KGHSH, CDR2 LQKENI. The V end lost 6 bases, the J end lost 4 bases, and 16 bases lay between the germline ends. This CDR3 spans 14 amino acids. Sequenced by immunoSEQ multiplex PCR; TCRdb stores in-frame clones only, minus some. The table includes 35,000 to 45,000 clones, 85% to 90% detected once. This rearrangement joins TRBV18 to TRBJ2-7; tentatively, D is TRBD1 or TRBD2 (5 bases each). This TCR was sampled from an adult with an advanced solid tumor such as melanoma, head and neck, liver or kidney cancer. Material: CD4+ or CD8+ T cells sorted from blood, obtained in a trial of the OX40 agonist ivuxolimab. CDR3 residues: CASSSPGRSYEQYF. The DNA of the CDR3 is TGTGCCAGCTCTTCTCCGGGACGCAGTTACGAGCAGTACTTC. The whole variable domain, remainder taken from reference TRBV18 and TRBJ2-7, is NAGVMQNPRHLVRRRGQEARLRCSPMKGHSHVYWYRQLPEEGLKFMVYLQKENIIDESGMPKERFSAEFPKEGPSILRIQQVVRGDSAAYFCASSSPGRSYEQYFGPGTRLTVT.